Shown below are 22 T cell receptor beta chains from a single sample sequenced in a study of T cell responses to AZD1222 COVID-19 vaccine. TCRdb keeps only in-frame clones here, not all; method: immunoSEQ multiplex PCR. The sample has more than 75,000 clones, 88% seen once. Specimen: peripheral blood, collected 28 days after the second AZD1222 dose. The receptor set was obtained from an adult who received the AZD1222 COVID-19 vaccine.

The chain joins TRBV7-2 to TRBJ2-3; TRBD2 matches 8 bases. With V trimmed by 2 bases and J by 5 bases, 0 bases remained unmatched. The CDR3 is made up of 13 amino acids. Germline values: CDR1 SGHTA, CDR2 FQGNSA. The CDR3 nucleotides read TGTGCCAGCAGCTTACTAGCGGGAGATACGCAGTATTTT. Its protein is CASSLLAGDTQYF.

J is TRBJ1-2 and V is TRBV5-4; no firm D call. This CDR3 comprises 14 residues. V shed 3 bases and J shed 0 bases, with 9 bases lying between them. Looked up from germline, CDR1 is SGHNT and CDR2 is YYREEE (reference sequence). In nucleotides, the CDR3 is TGTGCCAGCAGCTCAGGCCTAGCTAACTATGGCTACACCTTC. This translates into CASSSGLANYGYTF.

V gene TRBV6-5 combines with J gene TRBJ1-1; D not resolved. V lost 0 bases to trimming and J lost 2 bases, with 13 bases between them. This CDR3 spans 16 amino acids. CDR1 and CDR2 (germline): MNHEY, SVGAGI. CDR3 nucleotide sequence: TGTGCCAGCAGTTACTCGCAGGCAGCTTTAAACACTGAAGCTTTCTTT. Protein sequence: CASSYSQAALNTEAFF.

The rearrangement links TRBV5-1 to TRBJ2-1; D might be TRBD2 (5 bases). The CDR3 is 13 amino acids. The ends were cut back, 2 bases at V and 7 bases at J, with 10 bases in the middle. CDR1 SGHRS and CDR2 YFSETQ come from the germline V gene. The CDR3 DNA reads as TGCGCCAGCAGCTTCGCGGGTGGGAATGAGCAGTTCTTC. Protein: CASSFAGGNEQFF.

The chain couples TRBV6-1 to TRBJ1-2, with 7 bases matching TRBD1. There are 17 residues in the CDR3. V lost 4 bases, J lost 1 base, and 12 bases stayed unmatched. Germline CDR1 is MNHNS and CDR2 is SASEGT. The CDR3 bases are TGTGCCAGCAGTGGCAGGGGGTACCGACACTTTAACTATGGCTACACCTTC. Translated, it gives CASSGRGYRHFNYGYTF.

Remarks on this clone: The identical CDR3 is also encoded by other nucleotide sequences in the sample. V is TRBV5-1 and J is TRBJ1-1, with TRBD1 matching 7 bases. The V gene's germline CDR1 is SGHRS and CDR2 YFSETQ. The CDR3 spans 13 residues. V dropped 2 bases and J dropped 5; count of bases not matched to a gene: 3. The CDR3 DNA sequence: TGCGCCAGCAGCTTAGGGGGCGGTACTGAAGCTTTCTTT. Translation: CASSLGGGTEAFF.

The V call is TRBV11-2, the J call TRBJ2-2; the match to TRBD2 covers 8 bases. With 8 bases clipped from V and 3 bases from J, the junction kept 8 bases outside the gene matches. The CDR3 has 15 residues. CDR1 and CDR2 (germline): SGHAT, FQNNGV. The CDR3 DNA follows: TGTGCCAGCGGATCGACTAGCGCGTACACCGGGGAGCTGTTTTTT. Its protein is CASGSTSAYTGELFF.

The chain is built from TRBV5-5 and TRBJ1-2; D gene unclear. Deletions cut 1 base from V and 6 bases from J, with 16 bases between. This CDR3 is 15 amino acids long. Germline V CDR1 and CDR2: SGHKS, YYEKEE (reference sequence). CDR3 protein: CASSLMVSGKDGYTF. The DNA for the CDR3 is TGTGCCAGCAGCTTGATGGTGTCGGGAAAGGATGGCTACACCTTC.

The chain couples TRBV28 to TRBJ2-1; a possible D gene is TRBD1 (6 bases). The CDR3 is 15 amino acids. V was clipped by 5 bases and J by 9 bases, with 20 bases between them. Germline V CDR1 and CDR2: MDHEN, SYDVKM. The CDR3 is CASSPFRYSTGEQFF. The CDR3 DNA reads TGTGCCAGCAGTCCCTTTAGGTATTCGACAGGTGAGCAGTTCTTC.

This clone was counted only a few times. This sequence joins TRBV19 and TRBJ1-6; D gene uncertain. There are 14 residues in the CDR3. V was shortened by 0 bases and J by 7 bases, with 7 bases between the two germline ends. Germline V gives CDR1 LNHDA, CDR2 SQIVND (reference sequence). The CDR3 loop reads CASSIDVRNSPLHF. The CDR3 region has the DNA TGTGCCAGTAGTATAGATGTAAGGAATTCACCCCTCCACTTT.

The V gene is TRBV29-1, the J gene TRBJ1-2, with D unresolved. V was pared by 7 bases and J by 3 bases, with 12 bases between. This CDR3 comprises 12 residues. Germline V gene lookup returns CDR1 SQVTM and CDR2 ANQGSEA. The DNA for the CDR3 is TGCAGCGACAATGCGGGGTACTATGGCTACACCTTC. Translating it yields CSDNAGYYGYTF. The full variable domain, in which reference TRBV29-1 and TRBJ1-2 provide the parts outside the CDR3, is SAVISQKPSRDICQRGTSLTIQCQVDSQVTMMFWYRQQPGQSLTLIATANQGSEATYESGFVIDKFPISRPNLTFSTLTVSNMSPEDSSIYLCSDNAGYYGYTFGSGTRLTVV.

This clone occurred once. J is TRBJ1-2 and V is TRBV18; maybe TRBD1 (5 bases). Between the trimmed V and J ends, which lost 6 bases and 8 bases, there was a span of 28 bases. Germline values: CDR1 KGHSH, CDR2 LQKENI. The CDR3 contains 17 residues. CDR3 bases: TGTGCCAGCTCCACTTACGGGGAACAGGTTCAGTCCTCCGGCTACACCTTC. Protein: CASSTYGEQVQSSGYTF.

The CDR3 sequence: CASSSQGTGGQGQETQYF. The CDR3 bases are TGTGCCAGTAGTTCGCAGGGGACAGGGGGCCAAGGGCAAGAGACCCAGTACTTC. This rearrangement joins TRBV19 to TRBJ2-5; the match to TRBD1 covers 12 bases. CDR1 and CDR2 (germline): LNHDA, SQIVND (reference sequence). This CDR3 is 18 amino acids long. Germline trimming cut 5 bases from V and 2 bases from J; bases unmatched to any gene: 12.

V and J are TRBV19 and TRBJ2-7; D remains ambiguous. Germline CDR1 LNHDA, CDR2 SQIVND (reference sequence). This CDR3 has 14 residues. The V end lost 1 base, the J end lost 2 bases, and 9 bases lay between the germline ends. CDR3 bases: TGTGCCAGTAGTATAGGAACGGGCCCCTACGAGCAGTACTTC. Its translation is CASSIGTGPYEQYF.

A few counts support this clone. V usage is TRBV6-2 or TRBV6-3 and J usage is TRBJ2-7, with a tentative D call TRBD2 (6 bases). The CDR3 contains 14 residues. The V gene lost 2 bases and the J gene lost 5 bases, with 13 bases spanning the gap. Germline V gene lookup returns CDR1 MNHEY and CDR2 SVGEGT. Here the CDR3 DNA reads TGTGCCAGCAGTTACGGGGACTCGGCCAACGAGCAGTACTTC. Translating it yields CASSYGDSANEQYF.

This chain connects TRBV27 to TRBJ2-2, with a weak D call TRBD1 (6 bases). V was pared by 6 bases and J by 6 bases, with 14 bases between. Germline CDR1 and CDR2: MNHEY and SMNVEV (reference sequence). The CDR3 is 14 residues long. CDR3 nucleotides: TGTGCCAGCAGGACAACAGGGTACCCCGGGGAGCTGTTTTTT. Residues: CASRTTGYPGELFF.

The rearrangement links TRBV28 to TRBJ1-6; the D is unclear. Deletions cut 7 bases from V and 7 bases from J, with 8 bases between. CDR1 and CDR2 (germline): MDHEN, SYDVKM. The CDR3 is made up of 12 amino acids. The CDR3 DNA reads as TGTGCCAGCAAAGTGGGGAATTCACCCCTCCACTTT. It yields the protein CASKVGNSPLHF.

The chain employs TRBV27 and TRBJ1-2; D is ambiguous. Deletions cut 2 bases from V and 8 bases from J, with 12 bases between. Per the germline V gene, CDR1 is MNHEY and CDR2 is SMNVEV (reference sequence). The CDR3 loop spans 13 amino acids. The CDR3 loop is CASSLTEDSGYTF. DNA for the CDR3: TGTGCCAGCAGTTTAACGGAGGATTCGGGCTACACCTTC.

This rearrangement joins TRBV5-1 to TRBJ2-1; 7 bases are a match to TRBD2. Unmatched junction bases numbered 8, after V lost 0 bases and J lost 5 bases. There are 16 residues in the CDR3. Germline values: CDR1 SGHRS, CDR2 YFSETQ. The CDR3 DNA sequence: TGCGCCAGCAGCTTGGCCCTAGGGGAGGGAAACAATGAGCAGTTCTTC. This codes for CASSLALGEGNNEQFF.

This chain uses TRBV5-1 with TRBJ2-5; D call uncertain. The CDR3 runs 13 residues. The germline V and J ends were trimmed by 0 bases and 4 bases, with 7 bases remaining between them. The germline V gene encodes CDR1 SGHRS and CDR2 YFSETQ. DNA for the CDR3: TGCGCCAGCAGCTTGGAAGGACGAGAGACCCAGTACTTC. Its protein is CASSLEGRETQYF. Full variable domain (missing parts from reference TRBV5-1 and TRBJ2-5): KAGVTQTPRYLIKTRGQQVTLSCSPISGHRSVSWYQQTPGQGLQFLFEYFSETQRNKGNFPGRFSGRQFSNSRSEMNVSTLELGDSALYLCASSLEGRETQYFGPGTRLLVL.

This chain uses TRBV28 with TRBJ2-7, with TRBD1 matching over 8 bases. V lost 5 bases and J lost 2; bases outside the gene matches: 5. Germline values: CDR1 MDHEN, CDR2 SYDVKM. The CDR3 totals 14 residues. This CDR3 is CASSPGQGPYEQYF. Written as DNA, the CDR3 is TGTGCCAGCAGTCCCGGACAGGGCCCCTACGAGCAGTACTTC.

The chain is built from TRBV29-1 and TRBJ2-3; a possible D gene is TRBD2 (6 bases). Germline values: CDR1 SQVTM, CDR2 ANQGSEA. V was trimmed by 4 bases and J by 6 bases, leaving 11 bases between them. The CDR3 extends over 12 amino acids. CDR3 nucleotide sequence: TGCAGCGTTGCTAGCGATGGTGATACGCAGTATTTT. It codes for CSVASDGDTQYF.